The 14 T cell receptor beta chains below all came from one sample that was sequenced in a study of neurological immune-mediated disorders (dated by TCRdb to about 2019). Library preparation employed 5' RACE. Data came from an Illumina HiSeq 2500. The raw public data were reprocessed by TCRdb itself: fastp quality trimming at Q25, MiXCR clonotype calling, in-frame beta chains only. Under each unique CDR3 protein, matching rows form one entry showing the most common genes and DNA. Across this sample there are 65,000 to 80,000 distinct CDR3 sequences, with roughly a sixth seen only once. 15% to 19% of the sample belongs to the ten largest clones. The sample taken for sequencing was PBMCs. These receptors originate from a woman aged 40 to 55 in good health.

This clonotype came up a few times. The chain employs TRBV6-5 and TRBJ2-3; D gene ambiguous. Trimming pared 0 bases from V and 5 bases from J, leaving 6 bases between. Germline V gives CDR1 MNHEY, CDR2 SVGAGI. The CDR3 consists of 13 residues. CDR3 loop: CASSYSDGDTQYF. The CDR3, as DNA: TGTGCCAGCAGTTACTCGGACGGAGATACGCAGTATTTT.

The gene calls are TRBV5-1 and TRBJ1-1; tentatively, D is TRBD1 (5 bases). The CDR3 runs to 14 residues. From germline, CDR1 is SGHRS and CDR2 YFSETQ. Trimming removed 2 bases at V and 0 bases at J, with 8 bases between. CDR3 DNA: TGCGCCAGCAGCTTAGGACACTTGAACACTGAAGCTTTCTTT. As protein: CASSLGHLNTEAFF. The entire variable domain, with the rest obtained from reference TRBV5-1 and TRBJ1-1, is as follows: KAGVTQTPRYLIKTRGQQVTLSCSPISGHRSVSWYQQTPGQGLQFLFEYFSETQRNKGNFPGRFSGRQFSNSRSEMNVSTLELGDSALYLCASSLGHLNTEAFFGQGTRLTVV.

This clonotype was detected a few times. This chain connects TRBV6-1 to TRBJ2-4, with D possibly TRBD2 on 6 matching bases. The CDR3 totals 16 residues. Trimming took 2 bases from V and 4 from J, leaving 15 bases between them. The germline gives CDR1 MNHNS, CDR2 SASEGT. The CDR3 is CASSEQPTGGKNIQYF. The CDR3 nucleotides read TGTGCCAGCAGTGAACAGCCTACCGGGGGTAAAAACATTCAGTACTTC.

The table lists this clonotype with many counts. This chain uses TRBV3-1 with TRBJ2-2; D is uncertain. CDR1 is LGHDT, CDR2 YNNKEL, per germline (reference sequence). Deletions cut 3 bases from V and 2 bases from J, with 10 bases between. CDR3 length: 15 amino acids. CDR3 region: CASSHPGSNTGELFF. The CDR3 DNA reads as TGTGCCAGCAGCCACCCGGGCAGCAACACCGGGGAGCTGTTTTTT.

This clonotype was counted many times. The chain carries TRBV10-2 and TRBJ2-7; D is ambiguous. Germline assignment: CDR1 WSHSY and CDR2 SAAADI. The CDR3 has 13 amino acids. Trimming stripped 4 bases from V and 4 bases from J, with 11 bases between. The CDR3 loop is CASSGSPLYEQYV. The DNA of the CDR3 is TGCGCCAGCAGTGGAAGCCCTCTTTACGAGCAGTACGTC.

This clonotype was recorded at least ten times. The DNA for the CDR3 is TGCGCCAGCAGCCAAGAGGAGACAGGGAGATATGGCTACACCTTC. It translates to CASSQEETGRYGYTF. V usage is TRBV4-1 and J usage is TRBJ1-2; 7 nucleotides line up with TRBD1. Looked up from germline, CDR1 is MGHRA and CDR2 is YSYEKL. J gave up 5 bases and V 0 bases, and 6 bases lay outside the gene matches. The CDR3 has 15 amino acids.

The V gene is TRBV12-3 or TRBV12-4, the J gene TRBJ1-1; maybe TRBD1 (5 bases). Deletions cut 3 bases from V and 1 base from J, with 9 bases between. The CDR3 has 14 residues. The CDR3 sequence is CASSFSGGNTEAFF. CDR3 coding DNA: TGTGCCAGCAGTTTTTCGGGGGGGAACACTGAAGCTTTCTTT.

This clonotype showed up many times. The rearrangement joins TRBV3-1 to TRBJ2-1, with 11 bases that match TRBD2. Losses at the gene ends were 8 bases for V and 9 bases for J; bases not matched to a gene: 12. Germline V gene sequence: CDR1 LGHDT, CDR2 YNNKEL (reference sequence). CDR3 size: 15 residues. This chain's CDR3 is CASCALLAGGSEQFF. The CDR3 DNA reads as TGTGCCAGCTGCGCACTCCTAGCGGGGGGAAGTGAGCAGTTCTTC.

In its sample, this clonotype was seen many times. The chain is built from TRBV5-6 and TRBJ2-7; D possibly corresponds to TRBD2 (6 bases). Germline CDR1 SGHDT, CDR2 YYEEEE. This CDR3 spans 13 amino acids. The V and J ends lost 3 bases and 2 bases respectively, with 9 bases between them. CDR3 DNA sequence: TGTGCCAGCAGCTGGACGGGGGCCTACGAGCAGTACTTC. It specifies CASSWTGAYEQYF.

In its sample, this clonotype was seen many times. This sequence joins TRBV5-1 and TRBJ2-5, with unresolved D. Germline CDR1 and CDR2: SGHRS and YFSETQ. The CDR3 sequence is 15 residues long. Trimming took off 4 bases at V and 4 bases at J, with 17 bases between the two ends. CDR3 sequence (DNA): TGCGCCAGCAGCCCATTAACTGGCTCGGGAGAGACCCAGTACTTC. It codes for CASSPLTGSGETQYF.

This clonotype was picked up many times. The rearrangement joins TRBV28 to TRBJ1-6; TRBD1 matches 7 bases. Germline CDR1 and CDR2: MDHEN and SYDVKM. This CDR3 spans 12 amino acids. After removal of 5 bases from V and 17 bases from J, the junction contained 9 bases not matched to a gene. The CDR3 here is CASSIPGTDVHF. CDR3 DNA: TGTGCCAGCAGTATTCCCGGGACAGATGTCCACTTT.

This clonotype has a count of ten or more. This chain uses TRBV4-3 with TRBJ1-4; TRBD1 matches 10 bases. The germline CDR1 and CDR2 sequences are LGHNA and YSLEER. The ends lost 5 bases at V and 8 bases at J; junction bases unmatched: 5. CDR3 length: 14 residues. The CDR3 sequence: CASSWDRGSEKLFF. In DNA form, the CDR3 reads TGCGCCAGCAGCTGGGACAGGGGAAGCGAAAAACTGTTTTTT.

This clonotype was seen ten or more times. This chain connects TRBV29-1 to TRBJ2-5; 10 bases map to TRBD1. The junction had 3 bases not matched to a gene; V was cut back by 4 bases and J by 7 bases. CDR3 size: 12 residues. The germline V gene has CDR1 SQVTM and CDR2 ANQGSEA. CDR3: CSVGQGARTQYF. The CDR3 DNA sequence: TGCAGCGTTGGACAGGGGGCAAGGACCCAGTACTTC. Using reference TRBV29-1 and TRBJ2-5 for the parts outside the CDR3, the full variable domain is SAVISQKPSRDICQRGTSLTIQCQVDSQVTMMFWYRQQPGQSLTLIATANQGSEATYESGFVIDKFPISRPNLTFSTLTVSNMSPEDSSIYLCSVGQGARTQYFGPGTRLLVL.

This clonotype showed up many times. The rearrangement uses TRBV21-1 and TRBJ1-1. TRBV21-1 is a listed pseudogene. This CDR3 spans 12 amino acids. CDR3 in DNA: TGTGCCAGCGGGGACTCGAACACTGAAGCTTTCTTT. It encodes CASGDSNTEAFF.